This T cell receptor (beta chain) is drawn from a study of TIL therapy for anti-PD-1-resistant metastatic lung cancer. Regarding time point: pre-treatment sample, taken before nivolumab and TIL therapy. Tumor tissue came from excised metastases, mostly pleural nodules or supraclavicular lymph nodes. A few counts support this clone. This CDR3 region has 17 residues. Trimming pared 3 bases from V and 1 base from J, leaving 21 bases between. The germline V gene has CDR1 GTSNPN and CDR2 SVGIG (reference sequence). Sequencing used immunoSEQ v3. Clones were read by immunoSEQ multiplex PCR, and TCRdb kept only the in-frame ones, dropping some. The sample records more than 20,000 clones, 63% being singletons.

The input for sequencing was tumor tissue, taken at baseline. The source is a woman between 30 and 80 years old with non-small cell lung cancer. The gene calls are TRBV30 and TRBJ1-1; no clear D. The CDR3 sequence: CAWRIWNPSIPNTEAFF. The DNA of the CDR3 is TGTGCCTGGAGGATTTGGAACCCCTCGATTCCGAACACTGAAGCTTTCTTT.